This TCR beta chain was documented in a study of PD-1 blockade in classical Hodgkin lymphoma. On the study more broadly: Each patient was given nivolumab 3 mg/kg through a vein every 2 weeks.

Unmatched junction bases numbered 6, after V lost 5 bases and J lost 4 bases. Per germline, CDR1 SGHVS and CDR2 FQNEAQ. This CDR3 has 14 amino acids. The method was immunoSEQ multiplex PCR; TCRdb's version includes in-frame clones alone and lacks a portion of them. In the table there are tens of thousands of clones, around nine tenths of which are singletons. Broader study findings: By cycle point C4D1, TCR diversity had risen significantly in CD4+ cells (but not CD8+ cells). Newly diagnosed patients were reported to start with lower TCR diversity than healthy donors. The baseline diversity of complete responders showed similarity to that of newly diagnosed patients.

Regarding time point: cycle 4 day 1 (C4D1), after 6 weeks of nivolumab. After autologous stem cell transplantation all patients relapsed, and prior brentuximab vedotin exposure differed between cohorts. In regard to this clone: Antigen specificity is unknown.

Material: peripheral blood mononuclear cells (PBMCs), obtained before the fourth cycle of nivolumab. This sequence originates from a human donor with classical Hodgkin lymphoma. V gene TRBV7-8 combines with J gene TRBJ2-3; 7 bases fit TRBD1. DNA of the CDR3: TGTGCCAGCAGCCCAGATACAGGGGCAGATACGCAGTATTTT. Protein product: CASSPDTGADTQYF. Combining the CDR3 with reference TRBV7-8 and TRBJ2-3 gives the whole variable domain GAGVSQSPRYKVAKRGQDVALRCDPISGHVSLFWYQQALGQGPEFLTYFQNEAQLDKSGLPSDRFFAERPEGSVSTLKIQRTQQEDSAVYLCASSPDTGADTQYFGPGTRLTVL.